A selection of T cell receptor beta chains follows, all from one sample in a study of T cells in Graves' hyperthyroidism and ophthalmopathy. TCRdb reanalysed the multiplex PCR reads using MiXCR and keeps one entry per CDR3 protein. This table has roughly 500,000 distinct CDR3 sequences, more than 45% appearing once. The sequencing sample was made of peripheral blood or thyroid tissue (not recorded which). Every receptor here comes from an adult woman with Graves' disease, either hyperthyroidism or ophthalmopathy (not recorded which). CDR3s include the opening cysteine and the closing phenylalanine or tryptophan. D genes are given only for firm matches. A row's size may be missing; if present it is once, few, many or a size class.

V: TRBV5-1
size: many
D: -
length: 14
J: TRBJ2-7
CDR3: CASSLDHPSYEQYF
DNA: TGCGCCAGCAGCCTCGACCACCCCTCCTACGAGCAGTACTTC

V: TRBV30
size: many
D: -
length: 13
J: TRBJ1-6
CDR3: CAWKLQGQSPLHF
DNA: TGTGCCTGGAAGCTTCAGGGGCAATCACCCCTCCACTTT

V: TRBV5-6
size: -
D: -
length: 15
J: TRBJ2-2
CDR3: CASSPDRQNTGELFF
DNA: TGTGCCAGCAGTCCCGACAGACAGAACACCGGGGAGCTGTTTTTT

V: TRBV7-9
size: many
D: -
length: 15
J: TRBJ1-4
CDR3: CASSLRTAYNEKLFF
DNA: TGTGCCAGCAGCCTTCGGACAGCATATAATGAAAAACTGTTTTTT

V: TRBV29-1
size: -
D: TRBD1
length: 12
J: TRBJ2-7
CDR3: CSVGDSWNEQYF
DNA: TGCAGCGTAGGGGACAGTTGGAATGAGCAGTACTTC

V: TRBV28
size: -
D: -
length: 19
J: TRBJ2-6
CDR3: CASSSPPVGSSSGANVLTF
DNA: TGTGCCAGCAGTTCCCCCCCGGTCGGCAGCAGCTCTGGGGCCAACGTCCTGACTTTC

V: TRBV15
size: few
D: TRBD2
length: 18
J: TRBJ2-6
CDR3: CATSRDRLAVTGANVLTF
DNA: TGTGCCACCAGCAGAGATAGACTAGCGGTCACCGGGGCCAACGTCCTGACTTTC

V: TRBV7-9
size: -
D: TRBD1
length: 16
J: TRBJ2-2
CDR3: CASNPLGTGGPGELFF
DNA: TGTGCCAGCAACCCCCTAGGGACAGGGGGTCCCGGGGAGCTGTTTTTT

V: TRBV29-1
size: -
D: -
length: 12
J: TRBJ2-5
CDR3: CSVERGRETQYF
DNA: TGCAGCGTTGAAAGGGGTCGAGAGACCCAGTACTTC

V: TRBV20-1
size: -
D: -
length: 15
J: TRBJ2-3
CDR3: CSALRDSWSTDTQYF
DNA: TGCAGTGCTTTACGGGACTCTTGGAGCACAGATACGCAGTATTTT

V: TRBV7-9
size: few
D: -
length: 14
J: TRBJ2-7
CDR3: CASSSEGGQPQQYF
DNA: TGTGCCAGCAGCTCCGAGGGTGGTCAGCCCCAGCAGTACTTC

V: TRBV7-8
size: few
D: -
length: 14
J: TRBJ2-2
CDR3: CASSFDLNTGELFF
DNA: TGTGCCAGCAGCTTCGACTTGAACACCGGGGAGCTGTTTTTT

V: TRBV7-2
size: -
D: TRBD1
length: 15
J: TRBJ2-2
CDR3: CASSPRDRETGELFF
DNA: TGTGCCAGCAGTCCACGGGACAGGGAAACCGGGGAGCTGTTTTTT

V: TRBV5-4
size: many
D: -
length: 15
J: TRBJ2-7
CDR3: CASSLMAGRFNEQYF
DNA: TGTGCCAGCAGCTTGATGGCAGGGCGGTTCAACGAGCAGTACTTC

V: TRBV9
size: many
D: TRBD1
length: 15
J: TRBJ2-5
CDR3: CASSVAGQTQETQYF
DNA: TGTGCCAGCAGCGTAGCGGGACAGACCCAAGAGACCCAGTACTTC

V: TRBV29-1
size: -
D: TRBD2
length: 16
J: TRBJ2-5
CDR3: CSVVVGTSDPQETQYF
DNA: TGCAGCGTTGTTGTGGGTACTAGCGACCCCCAAGAGACCCAGTACTTC

V: TRBV7-7
size: -
D: TRBD1
length: 13
J: TRBJ2-7
CDR3: CASSRGQKYEQYF
DNA: TGTGCCAGCAGCAGGGGACAGAAATATGAGCAGTACTTC

V: TRBV29-1
size: many
D: -
length: 12
J: TRBJ1-1
CDR3: CSVELVGREAFF
DNA: TGCAGCGTTGAACTGGTGGGGCGGGAGGCTTTCTTT

V: TRBV25-1
size: -
D: -
length: 14
J: TRBJ2-7
CDR3: CASSEIGSSYEQYF
DNA: TGTGCCAGCAGTGAAATTGGGAGCTCCTACGAGCAGTACTTC

V: TRBV20-1
size: many
D: -
length: 15
J: TRBJ2-7
CDR3: CSADARDITLYEQYF
DNA: TGCAGTGCTGACGCGCGGGACATTACTTTGTACGAGCAGTACTTC

V: TRBV3-1
size: -
D: -
length: 15
J: TRBJ2-2
CDR3: CASSQGFGDTGELFF
DNA: TGTGCCAGCAGTCAGGGGTTCGGCGACACCGGGGAGCTGTTTTTT

V: TRBV10-3
size: -
D: TRBD1
length: 13
J: TRBJ1-3
CDR3: CAIRQGLGNTIYF
DNA: TGTGCCATCAGACAGGGGCTGGGGAACACCATATATTTT

V: TRBV5-1
size: many
D: TRBD1
length: 15
J: TRBJ2-5
CDR3: CASSFETGGRRTQYF
DNA: TGCGCCAGCAGCTTTGAAACAGGGGGTCGCCGGACCCAGTACTTC

V: TRBV5-1
size: -
D: -
length: 13
J: TRBJ1-4
CDR3: CASSSGGEEKLFF
DNA: TGCGCCAGCAGCTCCGGTGGAGAAGAAAAACTGTTTTTT

V: TRBV5-6
size: -
D: TRBD1
length: 19
J: TRBJ1-6
CDR3: CASNFKSTGGRSYNSPLHF
DNA: TGTGCCAGCAACTTCAAATCAACAGGGGGCCGGTCCTATAATTCACCCCTCCACTTT

V: TRBV11-2
size: many
D: -
length: 14
J: TRBJ2-7
CDR3: CASSLGGAWYEQYF
DNA: TGTGCCAGCAGCTTAGGAGGGGCTTGGTACGAGCAGTACTTC

V: TRBV20-1
size: many
D: TRBD2
length: 15
J: TRBJ2-7
CDR3: CSAIPTSDGSEEQYF
DNA: TGCAGTGCTATACCGACTAGCGATGGATCAGAAGAGCAGTACTTC

V: TRBV11-2
size: -
D: -
length: 15
J: TRBJ1-6
CDR3: CASTKRHTYNSPLHF
DNA: TGTGCCAGCACCAAGCGCCACACCTATAATTCACCCCTCCACTTT

V: TRBV7-2
size: many
D: -
length: 15
J: TRBJ1-5
CDR3: CASSSLRDRDQPQHF
DNA: TGTGCCAGCAGCTCGCTCCGGGACCGAGATCAGCCCCAGCATTTT

V: TRBV6-1
size: once
D: TRBD1
length: 14
J: TRBJ1-2
CDR3: CASSPDRERGGYTF
DNA: TGTGCCAGCAGTCCCGACAGGGAACGAGGGGGCTACACCTTC

V: TRBV6-2/TRBV6-3
size: many
D: -
length: 12
J: TRBJ1-5
CDR3: CASSYANQPQHF
DNA: TGTGCCAGCAGTTACGCCAATCAGCCCCAGCATTTT